The T cell receptor (beta chain) described here comes from a study of cytomegalovirus exposure and HLA in healthy donors. The CDR3 has 13 amino acids. V was cut by 5 bases and J by 0 bases, with 7 bases left in between. The germline V gene has CDR1 MNHNS and CDR2 SASEGT. PCR amplification relied on 60 Vbeta primers (plus 13 Jbeta primers). Assay used: immunoSEQ multiplex PCR; TCRdb lists only in-frame clones, some missing. The data show fewer than 150,000 clones, with roughly four fifths seen just once and approximately 15% held by the top ten. This chain connects TRBV6-1 to TRBJ1-2; D is uncertain. The sequenced material came from PBMCs. This TCR derives from a human donor in good health. The CDR3 nucleotides are TGTGCCAGCAGTTTACTAGCTAACTATGGCTACACCTTC. Its translation is CASSLLANYGYTF.